This TCR beta chain derives from a study of Ad26.COV2.S vaccination and SARS-CoV-2 variants. Regarding the study as a whole: Greater spike-specific TCR breadth was seen in vaccine recipients than in placebo recipients.

Per the germline V gene, CDR1 is SEHNR and CDR2 is FQNEAQ (reference sequence). V lost 5 bases and J lost 0; bases outside the gene matches: 6. CDR3 size: 18 residues. As regards this clone: Its antigen is as yet unknown.

Treatment here: approximately 18 received Ad26.COV2.S at low or high dose, single or two shots; roughly five received placebo; per-sample allocation not given. Sampling was done on day 63 after the first vaccine or placebo injection. Sequencing used immunoSEQ multiplex PCR; TCRdb keeps in-frame clones, though not all of them. The sample lists a few hundred thousand clones; around 86% were seen once. The receptor was derived from a person between 18 and 65 years old who received the Ad26.COV2.S COVID-19 vaccine or a placebo. This chain links TRBV7-9 with TRBJ2-2; 13 nucleotides line up with TRBD2. This specimen was peripheral blood, taken in a trial of Ad26.COV2.S vaccine versus placebo. For the CDR3, the DNA is TGTGCCAGCAGCCCCCGACTAGCGGGGGGCCCGAACACCGGGGAGCTGTTTTTT. This encodes CASSPRLAGGPNTGELFF. Looking up the rest from reference TRBV7-9 and TRBJ2-2 gives the full variable domain: DTGVSQNPRHKITKRGQNVTFRCDPISEHNRLYWYRQTLGQGPEFLTYFQNEAQLEKSRLLSDRFSAERPKGSFSTLEIQRTEQGDSAMYLCASSPRLAGGPNTGELFFGEGSRLTVL.